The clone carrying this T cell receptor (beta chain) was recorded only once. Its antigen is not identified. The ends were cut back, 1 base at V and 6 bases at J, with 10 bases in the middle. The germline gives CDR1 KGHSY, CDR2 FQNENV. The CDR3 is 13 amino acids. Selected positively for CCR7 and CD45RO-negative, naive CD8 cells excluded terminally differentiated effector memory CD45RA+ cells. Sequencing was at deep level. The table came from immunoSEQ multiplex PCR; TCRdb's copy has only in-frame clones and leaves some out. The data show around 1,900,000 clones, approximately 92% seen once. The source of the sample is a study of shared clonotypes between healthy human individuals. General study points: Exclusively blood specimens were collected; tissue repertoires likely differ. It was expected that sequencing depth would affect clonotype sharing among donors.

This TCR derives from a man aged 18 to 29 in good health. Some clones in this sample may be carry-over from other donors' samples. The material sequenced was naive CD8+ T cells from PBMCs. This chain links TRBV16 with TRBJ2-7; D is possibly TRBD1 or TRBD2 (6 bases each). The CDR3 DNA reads TGTGCCAGCAGCCAATTTGGAGGGGGCGAGCAGTACTTC. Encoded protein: CASSQFGGGEQYF.